One and the same sample provided the 16 T cell receptor beta chains below, sequenced in a study of T cell repertoires in cytomegalovirus infection. A single record per CDR3 protein comes from TCRdb applying MiXCR to the reads. The table records about 700,000 distinct CDR3 sequences, around 35% of them present only once. No cognate antigen is known for these TCRs. This specimen was cultured PBMCs, taken from culture after CMV antigen stimulation. Source of these receptors: a human donor in good health (CMV status not recorded). Some clones in this sample may be carry-over from other donors' samples.

The rearrangement links TRBV4-1 to TRBJ2-5, with D unclear. This CDR3 has 12 amino acids. CDR1 is MGHRA, CDR2 YSYEKL, per germline. The germline V and J ends were trimmed by 5 bases and 3 bases, with 7 bases remaining between them. The CDR3 DNA reads TGCGCCAGCAGCGCCGGAAAAGAGACCCAGTACTTC. As protein: CASSAGKETQYF.

The chain carries TRBV4-1 and TRBJ2-7; possibly TRBD1 or TRBD2 for D (5 bases each). The germline V gene encodes CDR1 MGHRA and CDR2 YSYEKL. Trimming took off 4 bases at V and 2 bases at J, with 15 bases between the two ends. This CDR3 comprises 15 residues. The CDR3 sequence is CASSLRDGNAYEQYF. CDR3 nucleotides: TGCGCCAGCAGCCTCCGGGACGGGAATGCCTACGAGCAGTACTTC.

The genes are TRBV12-3 or TRBV12-4 and TRBJ1-5; D may be TRBD1 (5 bases). The CDR3 loop spans 18 amino acids. Trimming removed 5 bases at V and 0 bases at J, with 20 bases between. CDR3 region: CASSETTVGLYSNQPQHF. Written as DNA, the CDR3 is TGTGCCAGCAGTGAAACGACCGTGGGACTGTATAGCAATCAGCCCCAGCATTTT.

The chain is built from TRBV29-1 and TRBJ2-7; TRBD1 matches at 10 bases. The junction had 7 bases not matched to a gene; V was cut back by 7 bases and J by 4 bases. Germline V gene data show CDR1 as SQVTM and CDR2 as ANQGSEA. This CDR3 is 13 amino acids long. CDR3 region: CSASGQGIYEQYF. Here the CDR3 DNA reads TGCAGCGCATCGGGACAGGGGATTTACGAGCAGTACTTC.

The chain carries TRBV30 and TRBJ2-1; D ambiguous. V was trimmed by 1 base and J by 9 bases, leaving 19 bases between them. The CDR3 is 15 residues long. CDR1 and CDR2 from the germline V gene are GTSNPN and SVGIG (reference sequence). CDR3 in amino acids: CAWSGAVYFGGEQFF. The CDR3 DNA reads as TGTGCCTGGAGTGGGGCAGTTTACTTTGGCGGTGAGCAGTTCTTC. Based on the CDR3 plus reference TRBV30 and TRBJ2-1, the full variable domain is SQTIHQWPATLVQPVGSPLSLECTVEGTSNPNLYWYRQAAGRGLQLLFYSVGIGQISSEVPQNLSASRPQDRQFILSSKKLLLSDSGFYLCAWSGAVYFGGEQFFGPGTRLTVL.

The chain combines TRBV19 with TRBJ2-4; 8 bases align to TRBD1. The germline gives CDR1 LNHDA, CDR2 SQIVND (reference sequence). After removal of 4 bases from V and 0 bases from J, the junction contained 11 bases not matched to a gene. The CDR3 has 18 residues. The CDR3 reads CASSNPTGGLLAKNIQYF. Written as DNA, the CDR3 is TGTGCCAGTAGTAATCCCACAGGGGGTCTCCTAGCCAAAAACATTCAGTACTTC.

V usage is TRBV6-8 and J usage is TRBJ1-2; D not certain. Deletions cut 6 bases from V and 0 bases from J, with 8 bases between. The CDR3 covers 13 residues. CDR1 is MNHGY, CDR2 SAAAGT, per germline. Written as DNA, the CDR3 is TGTGCCAGCAGGGGTAACACTAACTATGGCTACACCTTC. Its translation: CASRGNTNYGYTF.

The V and J genes are TRBV6-6 and TRBJ2-7; D tentatively reads TRBD1 or TRBD2 (5 bases each). The CDR3 runs 13 residues. The ends were cut back, 5 bases at V and 6 bases at J, with 14 bases in the middle. Germline lookup yields CDR1 MNHNY and CDR2 SVGAGI (reference sequence). The CDR3 DNA sequence: TGTGCCAGCAGTGGGACCGGTTCTGGCGAGCAGTACTTC. It specifies CASSGTGSGEQYF.

This clonotype was recorded only once. This sequence joins TRBV5-4 and TRBJ2-1; a weak D match, TRBD2 (6 bases). Between the trimmed V and J ends, which lost 2 bases and 4 bases, there was a span of 16 bases. Germline V gene sequence: CDR1 SGHNT, CDR2 YYREEE (reference sequence). This CDR3 has 16 residues. In nucleotides, the CDR3 is TGTGCCAGCAGCTTTAAGCGGGCCAACCTGTACAATGAGCAGTTCTTC. It yields the protein CASSFKRANLYNEQFF.

The chain carries TRBV6-6 and TRBJ2-1; D gene ambiguous. The germline V gene has CDR1 MNHNY and CDR2 SVGAGI (reference sequence). V lost 5 bases and J 5 bases, leaving 25 bases between the germline ends. The CDR3 is 18 amino acids. The DNA for the CDR3 is TGTGCCAGCAGTGCAACTGTAGGATCCCCAAGAATTAACAATGAGCAGTTCTTC. It is translated as CASSATVGSPRINNEQFF.

The chain uses TRBV5-1 and TRBJ2-1; D gene uncertain. The CDR3 contains 12 residues. Trimming removed 0 bases from V and 11 bases from J, with 9 bases in between. Germline-derived CDR1 and CDR2 are SGHRS and YFSETQ. The CDR3 DNA sequence: TGCGCCAGCAGCTTGGCCTGGGCAAAGCAGTTCTTC. Translation: CASSLAWAKQFF.

The chain uses TRBV6-1 and TRBJ1-2; D unclear. V was shortened by 2 bases and J by 7 bases, with 26 bases between the two germline ends. The CDR3 covers 18 residues. The germline gives CDR1 MNHNS, CDR2 SASEGT. CDR3 sequence (DNA): TGTGCCAGCAGTGAAACAGAATTGGCAGCCGGTATAAGAAGTGGCTACACCTTC. It is translated as CASSETELAAGIRSGYTF.

This chain joins TRBV4-1 and TRBJ2-1, with 14 bases that match TRBD2. Germline CDR1 and CDR2: MGHRA and YSYEKL. The trim removed 5 bases at V and 8 bases at J, leaving 8 bases unmatched. This CDR3 contains 16 residues. In DNA form, the CDR3 reads TGCGCCAGCAGCTCGGGACTAGCGGGAGATCGGGATGAGCAGTTCTTC. It encodes CASSSGLAGDRDEQFF.

The chain links TRBV27 to TRBJ2-7, with 8 bases aligning to TRBD2. The germline gives CDR1 MNHEY, CDR2 SMNVEV (reference sequence). This CDR3 comprises 15 residues. Trimming at V came to 6 bases and at J to 6 bases, leaving 13 bases not matched to a gene. CDR3 DNA: TGTGCCAGCAGGGCTCCGGGACTAGGCCCCGCCGAGCAGTACTTC. The encoded protein is CASRAPGLGPAEQYF.

At least ten counts were recorded for this clonotype. The chain employs TRBV11-2 and TRBJ2-7, with 13 bases aligning to TRBD2. This CDR3 contains 15 residues. The trim removed 5 bases at V and 0 bases at J, leaving 1 base unmatched. In germline, CDR1 is SGHAT, CDR2 FQNNGV. DNA for the CDR3: TGTGCCAGCAGCAGACTAGCGGGGGGCTCCTACGAGCAGTACTTC. Its translation is CASSRLAGGSYEQYF.

This clonotype turned up a few times. The rearrangement links TRBV6-5 to TRBJ2-7; 8 nucleotides line up with TRBD2. Per the germline V gene, CDR1 is MNHEY and CDR2 is SVGAGI. This CDR3 region has 16 residues. With 0 bases clipped from V and 0 bases from J, the junction kept 4 bases outside the gene matches. The CDR3 loop is CASSYSELAASYEQYF. The CDR3 DNA sequence: TGTGCCAGCAGTTACTCAGAACTAGCGGCCTCCTACGAGCAGTACTTC.